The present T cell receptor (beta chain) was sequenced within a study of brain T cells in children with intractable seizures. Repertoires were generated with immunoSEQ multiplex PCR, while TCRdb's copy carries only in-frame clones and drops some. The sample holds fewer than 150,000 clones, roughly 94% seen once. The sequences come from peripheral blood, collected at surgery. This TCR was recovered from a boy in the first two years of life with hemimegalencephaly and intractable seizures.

Here the CDR3 reads CASSFGLSGNTIYF. Written as DNA, the CDR3 is TGTGCCAGCAGTTTCGGGCTCTCTGGAAACACCATATATTTT. The gene calls are TRBV6-2 or TRBV6-3 and TRBJ1-3; unclear D gene. The CDR3 length is 14 residues. Trimming took off 4 bases at V and 0 bases at J, with 7 bases between the two ends. Germline assignment: CDR1 MNHEY and CDR2 SVGEGT.